This TCR beta chain was retrieved from a study of preoperative IRX-2 immunotherapy in early breast cancer. The V and J ends lost 10 bases and 0 bases respectively, with 16 bases between them. The V gene's germline CDR1 is MNHGY and CDR2 SAAAGT. The CDR3 sequence is 15 residues long. As for treatment: preoperative locoregional IRX-2 cytokine immunotherapy. This clone was recorded a few times. Profiled with immunoSEQ multiplex PCR; TCRdb holds only in-frame clones, not every one. The table shows 25,000 to 30,000 clones, with 65% to 85% occurring only once. This receptor was obtained from a human donor with breast cancer. Sampling was done from a patient treated with IRX-2 immunotherapy. The chain uses TRBV6-8 and TRBJ1-3; D gene ambiguous. CDR3 sequence (DNA): TGTGCCATCAGAACCTCGGTCCGCTCTGGAAACACCATATATTTT. Its translation: CAIRTSVRSGNTIYF.